What follows is one T cell receptor beta chain and its context. The antigen remains undetermined. Sequencing in the ViraFEST assay came after antigen-specific CD4+ T cells had been expanded with viral peptide pools, which were used to stimulate PBMC. Following 10 days of culture, CD4+ T cells were isolated. The vaccine given was either BNT162b2 or mRNA-1273, in two doses. Among the vaccine recipients, none had a prior SARS-CoV-2 infection, and nucleocapsid antibodies were negative. Profiled with immunoSEQ multiplex PCR; TCRdb holds only in-frame clones, not every one. The table has over 50,000 clones, about three quarters seen once; the top ten hold roughly 1.2%. CDR3 size: 15 residues. From germline, CDR1 is MNHEY and CDR2 SVGEGT. Trimming removed 0 bases from V and 4 bases from J, with 12 bases in between. The record originates from a study of vaccination effects on CD4 cells after COVID-19. The wider study: A median of 72 days separated the second dose and sampling. Study findings and constraints: Late after vaccination, infection- and vaccine-induced clones showed marked clonal contraction. Healthy vaccinees' vaccine-induced clones included only 1 of 255 that recognized common cold coronaviruses.

Source: CD4+ T cells from PBMCs cultured with HCoV-229E spike peptides, taken after COVID-19 vaccination. The genes are TRBV6-2 or TRBV6-3 and TRBJ2-5; TRBD2 is a possible D gene (6 bases). This TCR came from a human donor who received a COVID-19 vaccine. CDR3 residues: CASSYSIRAGETQYF. CDR3 sequence (DNA): TGTGCCAGCAGTTACTCGATTCGAGCGGGAGAGACCCAGTACTTC.